The source of this T cell receptor beta chain is a study of somatic mutations in cytotoxic T cells in rheumatoid arthritis. V was clipped by 10 bases and J by 4 bases; unmatched bases: 4. This CDR3 has 13 residues. Germline values: CDR1 SNHLY, CDR2 FYNNEI. As regards this clone: Its specificity is unknown.

Libraries were prepared by immunoSEQ multiplex PCR; TCRdb keeps only in-frame clonotypes and omits some of them. The table has 10,000 to 15,000 clones, under 80% seen once; the top ten hold 9% to 10%. Study observations and caveats: The antigen targets of the expanded CD8+ clones were unknown. No age-related increase in CD8+ clonality was seen in healthy controls, but one was seen in rheumatoid arthritis patients.

This TCR came from a man in his 70s in good health. The sample consisted of CD8+ T cells sorted from blood. The chain joins TRBV2 to TRBJ2-1; TRBD2 matches 10 bases. The CDR3 DNA reads as TGTGCCACCCAGCGGGGGGGGTACAATGAGCAGTTCTTC. It is translated as CATQRGGYNEQFF.